One sample yielded the 27 T cell receptor beta chains listed below, sequenced in a study of shared clonotypes between healthy human individuals. Sequencing used immunoSEQ multiplex PCR; TCRdb keeps in-frame clones, though not all of them. The sample lists roughly 450,000 clones, roughly 78% occurring once. Material: PBMCs. The receptors derive from a woman aged 40 to 55 in good health. Some clones in this sample may be carry-over from other donors' samples.

The rearrangement uses TRBV28 and TRBJ1-2; D gene uncertain. Trimming took off 6 bases at V and 2 bases at J, with 10 bases between the two ends. Germline V lookup: CDR1 MDHEN, CDR2 SYDVKM. The length of the CDR3 is 13 residues. CDR3 in amino acids: CASRHDKNYGYTF. Here the CDR3 DNA reads TGTGCCAGCAGACACGACAAGAACTATGGCTACACCTTC.

This rearrangement joins TRBV5-4 to TRBJ1-3, with a tentative D call TRBD1 (5 bases). V shed 5 bases and J shed 4 bases, with 19 bases lying between them. CDR1 and CDR2 (germline): SGHNT, YYREEE (reference sequence). This CDR3 has 16 amino acids. The CDR3 region is CASSVGAGTTGNTIYF. The DNA for the CDR3 is TGTGCCAGCAGTGTGGGTGCAGGGACGACGGGAAACACCATATATTTT.

The V call is TRBV18, the J call TRBJ2-7, with TRBD1 matching over 9 bases. The junction had 7 bases not matched to a gene; V was cut back by 5 bases and J by 2 bases. CDR3 size: 15 residues. CDR1 KGHSH and CDR2 LQKENI come from the germline V gene. CDR3 sequence: CASSAGTGSAYEQYF. CDR3 nucleotide sequence: TGTGCCAGCTCAGCCGGGACAGGGAGCGCCTACGAGCAGTACTTC.

The chain has TRBV21-1 and TRBJ1-2; the D call of TRBD1 is as the table states it, not checked on the DNA. TRBV21-1 is deemed a pseudogene. The CDR3 runs 16 residues. For the CDR3, the DNA is TGTGCCAGCAGCAACTTGAGGGCAGGGGGCAGTCGGGGCTACACCTTC. This sequence encodes CASSNLRAGGSRGYTF.

The chain recombines TRBV7-2 with TRBJ2-7; D tentatively reads TRBD1 or TRBD2 (5 bases each). This CDR3 spans 14 amino acids. Germline assignment: CDR1 SGHTA and CDR2 FQGNSA. V was shortened by 0 bases and J by 2 bases, with 8 bases between the two germline ends. CDR3 DNA sequence: TGTGCCAGCAGCTTAGCTGAGGGGCCCTACGAGCAGTACTTC. It is translated as CASSLAEGPYEQYF.

Points on this clone: Other nucleotide sequences from this sample produce the same CDR3. V usage is TRBV28 and J usage is TRBJ1-1; 10 bases are shared with TRBD1. The CDR3 extends over 15 amino acids. CDR1 is MDHEN and CDR2 is SYDVKM in the germline V gene. The trim removed 5 bases at V and 1 base at J, leaving 4 bases unmatched. The chain's CDR3 is CASSLRTGGNTEAFF. The CDR3 DNA sequence: TGTGCCAGCAGTCTCCGGACAGGGGGGAACACTGAAGCTTTCTTT.

This clone was seen a few times. CDR3 DNA: TGTGCCACCAGCAGAGATCTAGCGGGATGGAATGAGCAGTTCTTC. Translation gives CATSRDLAGWNEQFF. V usage is TRBV15 and J usage is TRBJ2-1; 9 bases are a match to TRBD2. Losses at the gene ends were 0 bases for V and 7 bases for J; bases not matched to a gene: 4. Germline V gene sequence: CDR1 LNHNV, CDR2 YYDKDF (reference sequence). The CDR3 is 15 amino acids.

The gene calls are TRBV19 and TRBJ2-7; 7 nucleotides agree with TRBD1. This CDR3 has 14 amino acids. After removal of 3 bases from V and 2 bases from J, the junction contained 4 bases not matched to a gene. Germline V gene lookup returns CDR1 LNHDA and CDR2 SQIVND (reference sequence). CDR3 sequence (DNA): TGTGCCAGTAGTATGGCAGGGGGTCCCTACGAGCAGTACTTC. Translating it yields CASSMAGGPYEQYF.

The rearrangement links TRBV15 to TRBJ2-7; 7 positions match TRBD2. The V and J ends lost 4 bases and 7 bases, in that order; junction bases with no gene match: 13. The germline V gene encodes CDR1 LNHNV and CDR2 YYDKDF (reference sequence). The CDR3 length is 15 residues. This CDR3 is CATSTRAGLPTEQYF. The CDR3 bases are TGTGCCACCAGCACCCGAGCGGGGCTCCCGACGGAGCAGTACTTC. Drawing the rest from reference TRBV15 and TRBJ2-7, the complete variable domain is DAMVIQNPRYQVTQFGKPVTLSCSQTLNHNVMYWYQQKSSQAPKLLFHYYDKDFNNEADTPDNFQSRRPNTSFCFLDIRSPGLGDTAMYLCATSTRAGLPTEQYFGPGTRLTVT.

The genes are TRBV5-1 and TRBJ2-1, with 9 bases identical to TRBD2. Germline loops: CDR1 SGHRS, CDR2 YFSETQ. This CDR3 comprises 16 residues. V shed 0 bases, J shed 2 bases, and the junction held 3 bases outside the gene matches. The CDR3 nucleotides read TGCGCCAGCAGCTTGGTTCTAGCGGGAACCTACAATGAGCAGTTCTTC. Amino acid sequence: CASSLVLAGTYNEQFF.

There are many counts of this clone. The rearrangement joins TRBV30 to TRBJ2-1; D remains unclear. The CDR3 is 12 amino acids. V gave up 1 base and J gave up 6 bases, with 7 bases separating them. In germline, CDR1 is GTSNPN, CDR2 SVGIG (reference sequence). DNA for the CDR3: TGTGCCTGGAGTGGGGTTTTCAATGAGCAGTTCTTC. Its translation: CAWSGVFNEQFF.

The genes are TRBV7-9 and TRBJ2-2; 9 bases are shared with TRBD1. There are 14 residues in the CDR3. The junction had 3 bases not matched to a gene; V was cut back by 3 bases and J by 7 bases. The germline V gene has CDR1 SEHNR and CDR2 FQNEAQ (reference sequence). The CDR3 region has the DNA TGTGCCAGCAGCTTCACAGGGGGCGGCGGGGAGCTGTTTTTT. Translation: CASSFTGGGGELFF.

This clone occurred once. In DNA form, the CDR3 reads TGTGCCAGCAGCACCCGAGGACAGGTGCTTCAAGAGACCCAGTACTTC. This codes for CASSTRGQVLQETQYF. The chain uses TRBV7-8 and TRBJ2-5; 7 bases line up with TRBD1. J gave up 2 bases and V 5 bases, and 11 bases lay outside the gene matches. The CDR3 is made up of 16 amino acids. CDR1 is SGHVS and CDR2 is FQNEAQ in the germline V gene.

As for this clone: Given a much more abundant clone one base away, this may be a read error. The V gene is TRBV2, the J gene TRBJ1-1, with 7 bases aligning to TRBD1. Germline V gene data show CDR1 as SNHLY and CDR2 as FYNNEI. Trimming took 6 bases from V and 0 from J; bases not matched to a gene: 1. The CDR3 spans 13 residues. The CDR3 DNA reads as TGTGCCAGCAGGGGACAGCTGAACACTGAAGCTTTCTTT. Amino acids: CASRGQLNTEAFF.

The genes are TRBV5-4 and TRBJ2-2; 14 positions agree with TRBD2. Germline CDR1 and CDR2: SGHNT and YYREEE (reference sequence). The CDR3 sequence is 16 residues long. V shed 4 bases and J 4 bases; nucleotides not matched to a gene: 3. The CDR3 region is CASSAGLAGATGELFF. In DNA, the CDR3 is TGTGCCAGCAGCGCGGGACTAGCGGGAGCCACCGGGGAGCTGTTTTTT.

The chain couples TRBV18 to TRBJ2-1; D is perhaps TRBD1 or TRBD2 (6 bases each). Trimming pared 2 bases from V and 5 bases from J, leaving 22 bases between. The CDR3 runs to 18 residues. The germline V gene encodes CDR1 KGHSH and CDR2 LQKENI. The DNA for the CDR3 is TGTGCCAGCTCACCATGGGACTTCCTCAGGGGACAAAACAATGAGCAGTTCTTC. It translates to CASSPWDFLRGQNNEQFF.

This clone was seen more than once but under ten times. This CDR3 is CASSVGTGSGYTF. CDR3 nucleotide sequence: TGTGCCAGCAGCGTGGGGACAGGGTCTGGCTACACCTTC. This chain joins TRBV9 and TRBJ1-2; 9 bases fit TRBD1. This CDR3 has 13 residues. J was trimmed by 7 bases and V by 2 bases; bases with no gene match: 3. Germline V gene lookup returns CDR1 SGDLS and CDR2 YYNGEE.

This chain connects TRBV15 to TRBJ2-1; perhaps TRBD2 as D (6 bases). This CDR3 region has 16 residues. Germline-derived CDR1 and CDR2 are LNHNV and YYDKDF (reference sequence). V was cut by 1 base and J by 5 bases, with 15 bases left in between. The DNA of the CDR3 is TGTGCCACCAGCAGAGTTACCGGGAGAACAAACAATGAGCAGTTCTTC. It specifies CATSRVTGRTNNEQFF. The full variable domain, rest sourced from reference TRBV15 and TRBJ2-1, is DAMVIQNPRYQVTQFGKPVTLSCSQTLNHNVMYWYQQKSSQAPKLLFHYYDKDFNNEADTPDNFQSRRPNTSFCFLDIRSPGLGDTAMYLCATSRVTGRTNNEQFFGPGTRLTVL.

This clone showed up just once. This sequence joins TRBV18 and TRBJ2-7, with 10 bases identical to TRBD2. CDR3 length equals 13 residues. Germline trimming cut 5 bases from V and 3 bases from J; bases unmatched to any gene: 1. Germline V CDR1 and CDR2: KGHSH, LQKENI. The CDR3 nucleotides read TGTGCCAGCTCAGGACTAGCGGACTACGAGCAGTACTTC. Translating gives CASSGLADYEQYF.

V is TRBV7-8 and J is TRBJ2-1; no clear D. Germline lookup yields CDR1 SGHVS and CDR2 FQNEAQ. This CDR3 is built from 14 residues. V lost 5 bases and J lost 3, with 11 bases in between. This chain's CDR3 is CASSLDLLYNEQFF. The DNA for the CDR3 is TGTGCCAGCAGCCTCGATCTACTCTACAATGAGCAGTTCTTC.

This clone was seen ten or more times. V is TRBV21-1 and J is TRBJ1-2; the table assigns TRBD1, which was not confirmed against the DNA. TRBV21-1 constitutes a pseudogene. There are 15 residues in the CDR3. The CDR3 region is CASRHLGQAIYGYTF. The CDR3 DNA reads TGTGCCAGCAGACACCTGGGACAGGCAATCTATGGCTACACCTTC.

This rearrangement joins TRBV5-1 to TRBJ2-1; 9 bases fit TRBD2. The CDR3 is 14 residues long. Germline CDR1 is SGHRS and CDR2 is YFSETQ. After removal of 0 bases from V and 7 bases from J, the junction contained 2 bases not matched to a gene. The CDR3 DNA reads TGCGCCAGCAGCTTGGCTCTAGCGGGGAATGAGCAGTTCTTC. This translates into CASSLALAGNEQFF.

The V and J genes are TRBV27 and TRBJ2-7; the D gene is possibly TRBD1 (5 bases). Trimming left V 1 base short and J 6 bases short, with 10 bases between. The CDR3 consists of 13 residues. Germline values: CDR1 MNHEY, CDR2 SMNVEV (reference sequence). The CDR3 bases are TGTGCCAGCAGTTTATTACTGGGGCGCGAGCAGTACTTC. The encoded protein is CASSLLLGREQYF.

The rearrangement uses TRBV5-1 and TRBJ2-5, with 7 bases aligning to TRBD1. V was pared by 4 bases and J by 1 base, with 4 bases of the junction left unmatched. From germline, CDR1 is SGHRS and CDR2 YFSETQ. CDR3 length equals 14 residues. This CDR3 is CASSGGQVQETQYF. Written as DNA, the CDR3 is TGCGCCAGCAGCGGAGGACAGGTCCAAGAGACCCAGTACTTC.

This sequence joins TRBV28 and TRBJ1-1; D is undetermined. Trimming cost V 4 bases and J 11 bases, with 17 bases left between them. Looked up from germline, CDR1 is MDHEN and CDR2 is SYDVKM. The CDR3 consists of 13 residues. This CDR3 is CASSSEGWLRAFF. CDR3 nucleotides: TGTGCCAGCAGTTCCGAAGGGTGGCTGCGGGCTTTCTTT.

This clone was picked up a small number of times. Other nucleotide sequences in the sample specify the same CDR3. The rearrangement links TRBV7-3 to TRBJ1-1; possibly TRBD1 for D (6 bases). Trimming removed 2 bases from V and 2 bases from J, with 9 bases in between. The CDR3 is 14 amino acids. Germline values: CDR1 SGHTA, CDR2 FQGTGA. As DNA, the CDR3 is TGTGCCAGCAGCTTAGGGGGCCCCAACACTGAAGCTTTCTTT. Translation gives CASSLGGPNTEAFF.

The chain is built from TRBV30 and TRBJ1-2; weak D call: TRBD1 (5 bases). The V gene's germline CDR1 is GTSNPN and CDR2 SVGIG (reference sequence). Trimming left V 0 bases short and J 0 bases short, with 17 bases between. This CDR3 is 17 amino acids long. The CDR3: CAWSVGQGNPSNYGYTF. CDR3 bases: TGTGCCTGGAGTGTAGGGCAGGGAAACCCCTCTAACTATGGCTACACCTTC.